This TCR beta chain was captured in a study of blood T cells in healthy people across ages. Study results and limitations: Diversity estimates drawn from one million T cells were deemed underestimates. Fewer expanded clones and more diversity marked long-lived versus aged donors.

With a J-beta primer mix and a sample-barcoded 5' primer, a second PCR ran roughly 7 to 11 cycles. MiXCR, run by TCRdb on the 5' RACE reads, gives a single entry per CDR3 protein. The profile covers 700,000 to 900,000 distinct CDR3 sequences, with roughly 26% appearing a single time and 3% taken by the ten largest. Healthy Caucasian individuals from Russia aged 6 to 90 were enrolled as donors. Per germline, CDR1 SGHTA and CDR2 FQGNSA. This CDR3 region has 15 residues. With regard to this clonotype: As yet, its antigen is unknown.

These same data were also listed under a study on T cells of mothers and their children. That report adds: Mothers yielded over 9.5 million CDR3 reads, children several million each.

The sequenced sample consisted of blood. J is TRBJ2-5 and V is TRBV7-2, with D perhaps matching TRBD1 (5 bases). The DNA end is a closer match to TRBJ2-7, so the J assignment may be wrong. The sequence was collected from a boy younger than 18 in good health. CDR3 sequence: CASSPRTLGPYEQYF. The CDR3 bases are TGTGCCAGCAGCCCCCGGACCCTGGGGCCATACGAGCAGTACTTC.